The 4 T cell receptor beta chains reported below all come from one sample, sequenced in a study of T cell responses to AZD1222 COVID-19 vaccine. The table came from immunoSEQ multiplex PCR; TCRdb's copy has only in-frame clones and leaves some out. The sample contains about 150,000 clones, 93% of which appear only once. Sample: peripheral blood, taken on day 0 of AZD1222 vaccination. All receptors come from an adult in good health.

The table lists this clone with a count of one. The J gene is TRBJ1-5, the V gene TRBV7-2; 7 positions match TRBD1. Looked up from germline, CDR1 is SGHTA and CDR2 is FQGNSA. The CDR3 contains 16 residues. V lost 5 bases to trimming and J lost 6 bases; unmatched junction nucleotides: 13. CDR3 amino acids: CASSPRGGVAGQPQHF. The CDR3 region has the DNA TGTGCCAGCAGCCCCAGGGGGGGGGTTGCGGGTCAGCCCCAGCATTTT.

The chain uses TRBV19 and TRBJ1-3, with D unclear. Germline values: CDR1 LNHDA, CDR2 SQIVND (reference sequence). The CDR3 is 16 residues long. V dropped 1 base and J dropped 0 bases, with 10 bases sitting between them. CDR3 bases: TGTGCCAGTAGTATAGGAGCGGCAGCCTCTGGAAACACCATATATTTT. This gives the protein CASSIGAAASGNTIYF.

The gene calls are TRBV6-5 and TRBJ2-1; the match to TRBD2 covers 7 bases. Germline trimming cut 4 bases from V and 0 bases from J; bases unmatched to any gene: 3. Germline CDR1 and CDR2: MNHEY and SVGAGI. The CDR3 totals 15 residues. DNA of the CDR3: TGTGCCAGCAGTTGGGGCGGGGGCTCCTACAATGAGCAGTTCTTC. The encoded protein is CASSWGGGSYNEQFF.

This rearrangement joins TRBV5-4 to TRBJ1-2; D is possibly TRBD1 (5 bases). The V gene's germline CDR1 is SGHNT and CDR2 YYREEE (reference sequence). The V end lost 2 bases, the J end lost 8 bases, and 19 bases lay between the germline ends. This CDR3 is built from 15 residues. The CDR3 DNA follows: TGTGCCAGCAGCTTATACTCGCTCAGGGCTGGCGGCTACACCTTC. Amino acid sequence: CASSLYSLRAGGYTF.